This T cell receptor (beta chain) came from a study of beta chain features in type 1 diabetes. Findings of the study overall: Type 1 diabetes patients had moderately but significantly shorter TCRB CDR3s in all four CD4+ subsets. Type 1 diabetes patients had fewer VDJ junction insertions and more deletions.

On this clone itself: Its antigen is undetermined.

The CDR3 has 15 residues. V lost 2 bases and J 5 bases, leaving 16 bases between the germline ends. From germline, CDR1 is MNHNY and CDR2 SVGAGI (reference sequence). Every bit of the isolated RNA underwent reverse transcription, so sequencing read expressed TCRB transcripts. TCRdb keeps only in-frame clones here, not all; method: immunoSEQ multiplex PCR. Of hundreds of thousands of clones in the sample, around an eighth were seen once. The chain carries TRBV6-6 and TRBJ2-7, with D uncertain. The clonotype was recovered from a man between 18 and 35 years old with type 1 diabetes. Sequencing was done on a sample of naive CD4+ T cells from blood. DNA of the CDR3: TGTGCCAGCAGTTACCCGGACCCACCCCGGGACGAGCAGTACTTC. Translation gives CASSYPDPPRDEQYF.